This T cell receptor (beta chain) was sequenced in a study of neurological immune-mediated disorders. Germline V lookup: CDR1 SGHRS, CDR2 YFSETQ. V was shortened by 1 base and J by 0 bases, with 8 bases between the two germline ends. The CDR3 has 14 amino acids. TCRdb reprocessed the 5' RACE reads via MiXCR and lists one record per CDR3 protein. This sample has more than 75,000 distinct CDR3 sequences, with roughly 3.5% found just once. This clonotype was seen many times. This receptor was taken from a woman between 50 and 59 years old with multiple sclerosis. Sequences were obtained from PBMCs. J is TRBJ2-7 and V is TRBV5-1; no firm D call. The CDR3 loop reads CASSLSLSSYEQYF. CDR3 nucleotides: TGCGCCAGCAGCTTGTCCCTAAGCTCCTACGAGCAGTACTTC.